This T cell receptor beta chain originates from a study of cytomegalovirus exposure and HLA in healthy donors. Study-level background: HLA-typed donors were the source of around 77 million unique TCRs held in an early data release. Study-level results: Available immune exposure information covered CMV serostatus only. For TCR beta chains, V- and J-gene trimming was later linked to a missense DCLRE1C variant.

A note on this clone: Its antigen remains unknown.

Use of 60 Vbeta and 13 Jbeta primers characterized the PCR. Libraries were prepared by immunoSEQ multiplex PCR; TCRdb keeps only in-frame clonotypes and omits some of them. This table holds approximately 190,000 clones, approximately 90% found once. The origin of this receptor is a boy under 10 years old in good health and CMV-seronegative. Sequenced: PBMCs.

The CDR3 loop is CAIRLSGEVVYEQYF. The CDR3 nucleotides read TGTGCCATCAGGCTAAGCGGGGAGGTTGTATACGAGCAGTACTTC. This chain uses TRBV10-3 with TRBJ2-5, with 7 bases that match TRBD2. The DNA end is more similar to TRBJ2-7, so the J call may be wrong. The CDR3 sequence is 15 residues long. The germline V gene encodes CDR1 ENHRY and CDR2 SYGVKD.